Listed below are T cell receptor beta chains from one sample, sequenced in a study of blood T cell repertoires in COVID-19. Data came from immunoSEQ multiplex PCR; TCRdb stores just in-frame clones and leaves some out. This sample has about 90,000 clones; around four fifths occur once, and the top ten carry roughly 10%. The sample was peripheral blood. The receptors originated from a woman aged 70-85 years with active or convalescent COVID-19. The CDR3 runs from the conserved cysteine through the conserved F or W. A D gene is named only where the DNA matches it firmly. Clone size appears in some rows only: once, few, many, or a class for an expanded clone.

v_gene	d_gene	j_gene	abundance	CDR3aa	CDR3nt
TRBV24-1	TRBD1	TRBJ1-2	-	CATSDLEGGKTWGYTF	TGTGCCACCAGTGATCTGGAAGGGGGCAAGACTTGGGGCTACACCTTC
TRBV18	-	TRBJ2-3	-	CASSPLRPALADTQYF	TGTGCCAGCTCACCACTGAGGCCCGCTCTGGCAGATACGCAGTATTTT
TRBV7-9	TRBD1	TRBJ1-5	-	CASSATGDQPQHF	TGTGCCAGCAGCGCGACAGGGGATCAGCCCCAGCATTTT
TRBV9	-	TRBJ1-6	few	CASSPREDGSPLHF	TGTGCCAGCAGCCCTCGGGAGGATGGATCACCCCTCCACTTT
TRBV7-9	TRBD1	TRBJ1-1	few	CASSRTGKTEAFF	TGTGCCAGCAGCAGGACAGGGAAGACTGAAGCTTTCTTT
TRBV11-1	TRBD2	TRBJ2-3	once	CASSPNGNSGGQYF	TGTGCCAGCAGCCCCAACGGCAATAGCGGGGGGCAGTATTTT
TRBV18	-	TRBJ2-7	-	CASSPALAEQYF	TGTGCCAGCTCACCGGCCCTAGCCGAGCAGTACTTC
TRBV12-3/TRBV12-4	-	TRBJ2-1	-	CASRPQGRNEQFF	TGTGCCAGCAGACCACAGGGACGCAATGAGCAGTTCTTC
TRBV27	-	TRBJ1-1	-	CASSHLGGANTEAFF	TGTGCCAGCAGTCACCTCGGGGGGGCGAACACTGAAGCTTTCTTT
TRBV6-5	-	TRBJ2-5	-	CASRGGVGSQETQYF	TGTGCCAGCAGGGGCGGGGTGGGGTCGCAAGAGACCCAGTACTTC
TRBV9	-	TRBJ2-1	-	CASSVDGGALGNEQFF	TGTGCCAGCAGCGTAGATGGGGGGGCCCTTGGAAATGAGCAGTTCTTC
TRBV5-4	TRBD1	TRBJ1-1	once	CASSSPGQGFEAFF	TGTGCCAGCAGCTCGCCGGGACAGGGGTTTGAAGCTTTCTTT
TRBV5-1	-	TRBJ2-7	-	CASSPTSTLPREQYF	TGCGCCAGCAGCCCTACTAGCACCCTCCCTAGGGAGCAGTACTTC
TRBV20-1	-	TRBJ2-6	-	CSASGGSGANVLTF	TGCAGTGCTAGTGGAGGCTCTGGGGCCAACGTCCTGACTTTC
TRBV15	-	TRBJ2-3	-	CATSRVFPIRDIITDTQYF	TGTGCCACCAGCAGAGTTTTTCCAATCCGGGACATAATTACAGATACGCAGTATTTT
TRBV19	TRBD1	TRBJ1-2	-	CASSIPDRGLPLYGYTF	TGTGCCAGTAGTATTCCGGACAGGGGTCTCCCTCTCTATGGCTACACCTTC
TRBV7-9	-	TRBJ1-1	-	CASSLMGLGGTEAFF	TGTGCCAGCAGCTTAATGGGGCTGGGGGGCACTGAAGCTTTCTTT
TRBV19	-	TRBJ1-3	-	CASSPQGYSGNTIYF	TGTGCCAGTAGTCCACAGGGATACTCTGGAAACACCATATATTTT
TRBV28	-	TRBJ1-2	-	CASSREGNYGYTF	TGTGCCAGTTCCAGGGAGGGAAACTATGGCTACACCTTC
TRBV27	TRBD1	TRBJ2-7	once	CASSTGTGVGEQYF	TGTGCCAGCAGTACCGGGACAGGGGTTGGAGAGCAGTACTTC
TRBV12-3/TRBV12-4	-	TRBJ1-2	-	CASSQREYGYTF	TGTGCCAGCAGCCAGCGGGAGTATGGCTACACCTTC
TRBV28	-	TRBJ1-4	-	CASSLLGVRDEKLFF	TGTGCCAGCAGTTTATTAGGTGTGAGGGATGAAAAACTGTTTTTT
TRBV6-2/TRBV6-3	TRBD1	TRBJ1-2	few	CASSYSVGTGGYGYTF	TGTGCCAGCAGTTACTCGGTCGGGACAGGGGGCTATGGCTACACCTTC
TRBV5-1	TRBD1	TRBJ1-1	-	CASSLQGTDTEAFF	TGCGCCAGCAGCCTACAGGGGACTGACACTGAAGCTTTCTTT
TRBV6-5	-	TRBJ2-2	few	CASIGRGNGGELFF	TGTGCCAGCATCGGCAGGGGAAATGGGGGGGAGCTGTTTTTT
TRBV9	-	TRBJ2-3	-	CASSVDIFTDTQYF	TGTGCCAGCAGCGTAGATATCTTCACAGATACGCAGTATTTT
TRBV5-6	TRBD1	TRBJ1-1	few	CASRSQGAVEAFF	TGTGCCAGCAGGTCACAGGGGGCAGTTGAAGCTTTCTTT
TRBV29-1	TRBD1	TRBJ1-2	-	CSVARTGGAYGYTF	TGCAGCGTTGCCCGGACAGGGGGCGCGTATGGCTACACCTTC
TRBV28	-	TRBJ1-5	-	CASSPPDSYQPQHF	TGTGCCAGCAGTCCGCCGGACAGCTATCAGCCCCAGCATTTT
TRBV5-1	-	TRBJ2-1	-	CASSPRTGGDEQFF	TGCGCCAGCAGCCCTCGGACAGGCGGGGATGAGCAGTTCTTC
TRBV6-5	TRBD1	TRBJ2-7	-	CASYGTGGTSYEQYF	TGTGCCAGCTATGGGACAGGGGGTACCTCCTACGAGCAGTACTTC
TRBV12-3/TRBV12-4	-	TRBJ1-5	-	CASSLVGSEPQHF	TGTGCCAGCAGTCTCGTCGGGTCGGAGCCCCAGCATTTT
TRBV28	TRBD1	TRBJ1-4	-	CASSANRGLKLFF	TGTGCCAGCAGTGCAAACAGGGGGCTGAAACTGTTTTTT
TRBV6-9	TRBD1	TRBJ1-2	-	CASSPPGGTGESCGYTF	TGTGCCAGCAGTCCTCCGGGCGGGACAGGGGAGAGTTGTGGCTACACCTTC
TRBV15	-	TRBJ2-3	-	CATSQGGSTDTQYF	TGTGCCACCAGCCAGGGGGGTAGCACAGATACGCAGTATTTT
TRBV11-2	-	TRBJ1-4	-	CASSLDSSEDYNEKLFF	TGTGCCAGCAGCTTAGATTCATCCGAGGACTATAATGAAAAACTGTTTTTT
TRBV5-1	TRBD1	TRBJ1-4	-	CASSSGQGLYSEKLFF	TGCGCCAGCAGCTCGGGACAGGGCCTGTATTCTGAAAAACTGTTTTTT
TRBV5-4	-	TRBJ1-6	-	CASSRGTTAIKGNSPLHF	TGTGCCAGCAGCCGGGGGACGACGGCAATTAAGGGGAATTCACCCCTCCACTTT
TRBV5-1	-	TRBJ2-1	few	CASSLAPGLDSNEQFF	TGCGCCAGCAGCTTGGCCCCCGGACTGGACTCCAATGAGCAGTTCTTC
TRBV29-1	-	TRBJ2-3	-	CSASQGSTDTQYF	TGCAGCGCTTCACAGGGTAGCACAGATACGCAGTATTTT
TRBV27	TRBD2	TRBJ2-2	-	CASNPSREAGELFF	TGTGCCAGCAACCCCTCCCGGGAGGCCGGGGAGCTGTTTTTT
TRBV10-2	-	TRBJ1-3	-	CASSDPSGPILSGNTIYF	TGCGCCAGCAGTGACCCTTCAGGGCCCATACTCTCTGGAAACACCATATATTTT
TRBV27	TRBD1	TRBJ2-7	-	CASSLSGTADYEQYF	TGTGCCAGCAGTTTATCGGGGACAGCCGATTACGAGCAGTACTTC
TRBV5-1	TRBD1	TRBJ1-1	-	CASSLAGGVKGTEAFF	TGCGCCAGCAGCTTAGCAGGGGGCGTTAAAGGGACTGAAGCTTTCTTT
TRBV7-2	-	TRBJ1-1	few	CASSLVTTQSLTEAFF	TGTGCCAGCAGCTTAGTGACTACCCAATCCCTTACTGAAGCTTTCTTT
TRBV24-1	TRBD1	TRBJ1-4	-	CATRGTGEGEKLFF	TGTGCCACCAGAGGGACAGGGGAAGGTGAAAAACTGTTTTTT
TRBV6-1	-	TRBJ1-2	-	CASSEARPPGGYTF	TGTGCCAGCAGCGAAGCAAGACCTCCAGGAGGCTACACCTTC
TRBV4-1	TRBD2	TRBJ2-7	-	CASSQELPSGVEAYEQYF	TGCGCCAGCAGCCAAGAGTTGCCTAGCGGGGTGGAGGCCTACGAGCAGTACTTC
TRBV5-4	TRBD1	TRBJ1-5	-	CASSLVGQGVVSNQPQHF	TGTGCCAGCAGCTTGGTGGGACAGGGGGTAGTTAGCAATCAGCCCCAGCATTTT
TRBV12-3/TRBV12-4	-	TRBJ1-6	-	CASSFGGGSPLHF	TGTGCCAGCAGTTTCGGGGGAGGCTCACCCCTCCACTTT
TRBV6-4	-	TRBJ1-2	-	CASNDGTSLYGYTF	TGTGCCAGCAACGACGGGACATCACTATATGGCTACACCTTC
TRBV6-2/TRBV6-3	-	TRBJ1-2	once	CASSPPGGRQGYTF	TGTGCCAGCAGCCCCCCGGGAGGGAGGCAAGGCTACACCTTC
TRBV28	-	TRBJ1-2	-	CASRLQGNDYGYTF	TGTGCCAGCAGGCTACAGGGAAACGACTATGGCTACACCTTC
TRBV6-5	-	TRBJ1-5	few	CASSSSGGPGNQPQHF	TGTGCCAGCAGTTCCTCGGGGGGGCCGGGGAATCAGCCCCAGCATTTT
TRBV19	-	TRBJ2-6	-	CASSNTEVVANVLTF	TGTGCCAGTAGTAACACGGAGGTGGTGGCCAACGTCCTGACTTTC